The clone carrying this T cell receptor beta chain was detected a few times. Its specificity is not known. This sample was included in a study of early T cells in non-severe SARS-CoV-2 infection. TCRdb ran MiXCR on the 5' RACE reads and lists one entry per CDR3 protein. The repertoire holds tens of thousands of distinct CDR3 sequences, 12% seen once, with around 4.5% in the top ten. V shed 6 bases, J shed 4 bases, and the junction held 9 bases outside the gene matches. The CDR3 is 14 amino acids. Germline values: CDR1 SQVTM, CDR2 ANQGSEA. Study-level results: Lookups in VDJdb leaned toward anti-spike CD8 responses and missed private and CD4 specificities.

The sequenced material came from whole blood. The rearrangement joins TRBV29-1 to TRBJ2-5; 9 bases align to TRBD1. The sequence came from an adult who was a healthcare worker with PCR-confirmed SARS-CoV-2 infection or an uninfected control (not recorded which). The CDR3 here is CSVDSGTGLETQYF. The CDR3 DNA reads as TGCAGCGTCGACTCCGGGACAGGGTTAGAGACCCAGTACTTC.